These T cell receptor beta chains were read from a single sample in a study of pediatric ulcerative colitis. The data were produced by immunoSEQ multiplex PCR, yet TCRdb's version contains in-frame clones alone and is incomplete. The sample has about 40,000 clones; about 81% are singletons. Sequenced material: gut tissue. The source is a boy aged 5-17 years with severe ulcerative colitis. Each CDR3 is given with its conserved first and last residue. D genes are given only for firm matches. The size field is filled for only some rows; it gives once, few, many or a size class.

.	TRBD1	TRBJ2-7	TRBV7-9	CASSLGQGFHEQYF	TGTGCCAGCAGCTTAGGACAGGGGTTCCACGAGCAGTACTTC
.	TRBD1	TRBJ1-1	TRBV28	CASSLHSGGNTEAFF	TGTGCCAGCAGTTTGCATTCAGGGGGGAACACTGAAGCTTTCTTT
.	TRBD1	TRBJ1-2	TRBV6-1	CASSPTGGREGYTF	TGTGCCAGCAGCCCTACAGGGGGCAGAGAGGGCTACACCTTC
.	.	TRBJ2-2	TRBV5-4	CASSFGENTGELFF	TGTGCCAGCAGCTTTGGGGAGAACACCGGGGAGCTGTTTTTT
.	.	TRBJ1-1	TRBV7-3	CASSLGDRRNTEAFF	TGTGCCAGCAGCTTAGGCGACAGAAGGAACACTGAAGCTTTCTTT
.	.	TRBJ1-1	TRBV2	CASRKGGGNTEAFF	TGTGCCAGCAGAAAAGGAGGGGGAAACACTGAAGCTTTCTTT
.	.	TRBJ2-5	TRBV6-5	CASQPGERGTQYF	TGTGCCAGTCAGCCCGGGGAAAGGGGGACCCAGTACTTC
.	.	TRBJ2-1	TRBV19	CASSSWLEGNEQFF	TGTGCCAGTAGTTCGTGGTTGGAGGGGAATGAGCAGTTCTTC
.	TRBD2	TRBJ2-1	TRBV7-6	CASSLIRGERGGPGNAYNEQFF	TGTGCCAGCAGCTTAATCAGGGGAGAGCGGGGGGGCCCTGGTAACGCCTACAATGAGCAGTTCTTC
few	.	TRBJ1-4	TRBV9	CASSETGTNREKLFF	TGTGCCAGCAGCGAAACCGGGACAAATAGAGAAAAACTGTTTTTT
.	TRBD1	TRBJ2-7	TRBV4-1	CASSPHPGQAGVQSYEQYF	TGCGCCAGCAGCCCCCACCCGGGACAGGCGGGCGTACAATCCTACGAGCAGTACTTC
.	.	TRBJ2-1	TRBV9	CASSPPHGNEQFF	TGTGCCAGCAGCCCACCCCATGGCAATGAGCAGTTCTTC
.	.	TRBJ2-1	TRBV5-1	CASSAELHGAYEQFF	TGCGCCAGCAGCGCCGAATTACACGGCGCCTACGAGCAGTTCTTC
once	.	TRBJ1-4	TRBV6-4	CASSDSAGRKLFF	TGTGCCAGCAGTGACTCGGCGGGGAGAAAACTGTTTTTT
.	.	TRBJ1-1	TRBV28	CASSSPRDPRNTEAFF	TGTGCCAGCAGTTCCCCCCGGGACCCACGGAACACTGAAGCTTTCTTT
.	.	TRBJ1-1	TRBV6-5	CASSRTRTEAFF	TGTGCCAGCAGCCGCACGCGCACTGAAGCTTTCTTT
.	TRBD1	TRBJ1-6	TRBV28	CASSARDRSSYNSPLHF	TGTGCCAGCAGTGCCCGGGACAGAAGCTCCTATAATTCACCCCTCCACTTT
.	.	TRBJ1-1	TRBV6-6	CASSYGGRNTEAFF	TGTGCCAGCAGTTATGGAGGGAGGAACACTGAAGCTTTCTTT
.	TRBD1	TRBJ1-1	TRBV7-3	CASSDRGNTEAFF	TGTGCCAGCAGCGACAGGGGGAACACTGAAGCTTTCTTT
few	TRBD1	TRBJ1-6	TRBV6-5	CASSYSGQGASPLHF	TGTGCCAGCAGTTACTCAGGACAGGGTGCCTCACCCCTCCACTTT
few	.	TRBJ2-3	TRBV7-3	CASSFVGADTQYF	TGTGCCAGCAGCTTCGTCGGGGCAGATACGCAGTATTTT
few	.	TRBJ1-1	TRBV5-1	CASSLEITGISEAFF	TGCGCCAGCAGCTTGGAAATCACAGGGATCTCTGAAGCTTTCTTT
.	TRBD2	TRBJ2-1	TRBV4-1	CASSHGTSEPNEQFF	TGCGCCAGCAGCCACGGGACTAGTGAACCGAATGAGCAGTTCTTC
.	.	TRBJ1-4	TRBV7-9	CASSLGEAVEKLFF	TGTGCCAGCAGCTTGGGGGAGGCAGTTGAAAAACTGTTTTTT
few	.	TRBJ1-1	TRBV4-1	CASSQEGFWNTEAFF	TGCGCCAGCAGCCAAGAAGGGTTTTGGAACACTGAAGCTTTCTTT
.	TRBD1	TRBJ1-1	TRBV6-1	CASSEGQGAFTEAFF	TGTGCCAGCAGTGAGGGACAGGGGGCGTTTACTGAAGCTTTCTTT
.	.	TRBJ2-3	TRBV6-5	CASKAGGTDTQYF	TGTGCCAGCAAGGCGGGCGGCACAGATACGCAGTATTTT
.	.	TRBJ2-7	TRBV6-1	CASTMGESYEQYF	TGTGCCAGCACTATGGGGGAGAGCTACGAGCAGTACTTC
once	.	TRBJ1-5	TRBV6-1	CASSLSVGGYQPQHF	TGTGCCAGCAGTCTGTCTGTGGGGGGATACCAGCCCCAGCATTTT
.	.	TRBJ2-1	TRBV15	CATSRAYNEQFF	TGTGCCACCAGCAGAGCGTACAATGAGCAGTTCTTC
few	.	TRBJ1-5	TRBV6-5	CASSYGVSDQPQHF	TGTGCCAGCAGTTATGGGGTTAGCGATCAGCCCCAGCATTTT
.	.	TRBJ2-2	TRBV18	CASSPNRVETGELFF	TGTGCCAGCTCACCGAACAGGGTGGAGACCGGGGAGCTGTTTTTT
.	.	TRBJ2-1	TRBV5-6	CASSPGRGVSYNEQFF	TGTGCCAGCAGCCCAGGGAGGGGGGTTTCGTACAATGAGCAGTTCTTC
.	.	TRBJ2-7	TRBV30	CAWSGRYEQYF	TGTGCCTGGAGTGGGCGCTACGAGCAGTACTTC
.	.	TRBJ2-7	TRBV18	CASSPDRAYEQYF	TGTGCCAGCTCACCAGACAGAGCCTACGAGCAGTACTTC
.	.	TRBJ2-2	TRBV19	CASSPQQGSSSGELFF	TGTGCCAGTAGCCCCCAGCAGGGGTCGAGCTCCGGGGAGCTGTTTTTT
.	TRBD1	TRBJ1-5	TRBV2	CASRSRGTGGQPQHF	TGTGCCAGCAGGAGTAGGGGGACAGGGGGTCAGCCCCAGCATTTT
few	.	TRBJ2-7	TRBV5-6	CASSGHGLYEQYF	TGTGCCAGCAGCGGGCATGGGCTGTACGAGCAGTACTTC
.	TRBD1	TRBJ1-2	TRBV6-5	CASSGGTGDTF	TGTGCCAGCAGTGGGGGGACAGGGGACACCTTC
once	TRBD1	TRBJ1-6	TRBV2	CASRGGTAGNSPLHF	TGTGCCAGCAGGGGCGGGACAGCCGGAAATTCACCCCTCCACTTT
.	TRBD1	TRBJ2-7	TRBV5-1	CASRRDSSYEQYF	TGCGCCAGCCGCCGGGACAGCTCCTACGAGCAGTACTTC
.	TRBD1	TRBJ2-3	TRBV6-5	CASKDRVGTDTQYF	TGTGCCAGCAAAGACAGGGTCGGCACAGATACGCAGTATTTT